Detailed here is one TCR beta chain. This sample was included in a study of blood T cell repertoires in COVID-19. Study-level information: Samples taken during acute and convalescent COVID-19 were collected in the United States, Italy and Spain. T cells, B-cell-depleted T cells, or PBMCs supplied cDNA or gDNA.

Trimming removed 9 bases from V and 7 bases from J, with 21 bases in between. Germline CDR1 ENHRY, CDR2 SYGVKD. CDR3 size: 14 residues. Original analysis: Amplification of reference gene primers provided the estimated nucleated cell counts. Sequencing was performed with immunoSEQ multiplex PCR; in TCRdb, only in-frame clones are kept and a portion is missing. The V and J calls and clone size were taken over from that table, and D and trimming were inferred from the DNA. Altogether about 44,000 clones are present, under 90% being singletons, with the ten largest covering about 40%. Material: peripheral blood. V gene TRBV10-3 combines with J gene TRBJ2-5, with a weak D call TRBD2 (8 bases). The receptor's source is a human donor in a cohort sampled during active COVID-19. The CDR3: CAISGEGAIGTQYF. DNA for the CDR3: TGTGCCATTAGCGGGGAGGGGGCGATCGGGACCCAGTACTTC.